This TCR beta chain was recorded in a study of cytomegalovirus exposure and HLA in healthy donors (dated by TCRdb to the late 2010s). With regard to the full study: In an earlier analysis of some 550 of the donors, 276 Gb of sequence data and 117 million unique TCR beta sequences from approximately 180 million T cells were reported. An early release that covered roughly 600 HLA-typed donors contained around 300 gigabases of sequencing data and some 87 million unique TCR sequences. Of the 350 to 450 genotyped donors, more than 75% were placed in the genetic ancestry cluster associated with self-reported Caucasian donors. The study was designed to test whether signatures of past pathogen exposure could be identified by cataloging public T cell receptors. The T cell repertoires of roughly 660 subjects were profiled by immunosequencing and related to cytomegalovirus serostatus. Besides the first cohort of roughly 700 subjects, a separate validation cohort made up of 120 different subjects was used. The study combined high-throughput TCR immunosequencing, statistical association of individual TCRs with disease status, and machine learning to predict cytomegalovirus infection status. A later analysis re-analyzed previously published TCR beta repertoires from roughly 630 donors and added high-resolution HLA genotyping to study TCR occurrence patterns. Rather than drawing on any new phenotypic data, the later analysis identified candidate immune exposures from TCR beta sequences and the way those sequences occurred across donors. An earlier analysis of roughly 580 of the donors used high-throughput TCR beta sequencing to judge whether each TCR beta V gene segment behaved as functional or pseudogenic. Donor age, sex, ethnicity and CMV serostatus were compiled together with the repertoire data. A later genetic analysis used genome-wide SNP genotypes for about 55% of the 666 donors, treating that subset as a discovery cohort. All discovery cohort repertoires had been generated on a single sequencing platform. HLA typing covered class I and class II loci at four-digit resolution. Typing coverage varied by locus: roughly 620-640 donors for A, B, C, DRB1 and DQB1; roughly 500 for DQA1; more than 600 for DPA1; around 490 for DPB1. Because of strong linkage in the cohort, roughly five DR-DQ haplotypes were treated as single units for association and clustering. Among a few hundred genotyped donors of the cohort, an average of around 240,000 unique TCR beta nucleotide sequences were sequenced per donor, 15% to 20% of them non-productive. General conclusions and limits of the study: Because the 87-base-pair reads could not distinguish some IMGT-functional V segments, including TRBV6-2 and TRBV6-3, those segments were excluded. When HLA alleles, especially DR and DQ, strongly co-occurred, attributing TCR associations to individual alleles was difficult. This cohort had only TCR beta chains sequenced, and the lack of alpha or paired-chain data limited which features could be detected. In a later analysis, most CMV-associated TCR beta chains were found to appear HLA-restricted, with HLA associations seemingly driven largely by CMV exposure. Across donors, most TCR sequences were observed very rarely, whereas some public TCRs were present in many individuals. At a false discovery rate of 0.05, a later analysis linked around 15,000 TCR beta sequences to specific HLA alleles. Compared with equally common non-associated chains, HLA-associated TCR beta chains in a later analysis were more clonally expanded and had lower generation probabilities. Linkage disequilibrium might explain the correlated functional status among segregating V segments, but an unknown experimental factor could not be excluded. Immune exposure information for the cohort was limited to CMV serostatus. Sequencing depth was assumed to be roughly uniform across donors in the presence/absence analyses, though that assumption may not hold. In a later analysis, several top co-occurrence clusters were reported to appear linked to parvovirus B19, influenza, CMV and Epstein-Barr virus. An association between a missense DCLRE1C variant and V-gene and J-gene trimming of TCR beta chains was found in a later genetic analysis and replicated in an independent cohort. The study listed approximately 150 TCR beta chains as associated with cytomegalovirus. Because some donors lacked HLA typing at each locus, the association tests relied only on the typed subset. The authors suggested that the approach could potentially be generalized to other disease states and immunological phenotypes. Because counts were too low, seventeen rarely observed V segments, including chromosome 9 orphons, were left out of the earlier analysis of 587 of the donors. The sequencing pipeline was judged likely to have produced a cluster of highly shared sequence variants as a technical artifact. A later genetic analysis reported fewer N-insertions in productive TCRs among donors in an Asian-associated ancestry cluster than the roughly 690-donor mean. The classifier was reported to diagnose cytomegalovirus status with high specificity and sensitivity in both the original cohort and the validation cohort. An earlier analysis of roughly 570 of the donors showed that most TCR beta V segments appeared in productive rearrangements either about 87% or about 30% of the time, which broadly matched IMGT annotations. A further reported finding was that TCR beta sequences accurately predicted the HLA-A and HLA-B alleles for most subjects in the first cohort. A later analysis found that TCR association rates varied across HLA loci, with DRB1 alleles showing the most associated TCRs and HLA-C alleles the fewest. In vitro tests confirmed that a few of the cytomegalovirus-associated TCR beta chains recognize cytomegalovirus antigens.

In total, around 600 healthy bone marrow donors made up the cohort. Cohort members were all nominally healthy when sampled, although unrecorded immune exposures were likely present. The donor tested CMV seronegative, placing the donor among the 350 or so seronegative members of the cohort. Each donor provided a peripheral blood sample, and peripheral blood mononuclear cells were used for TCR beta sequencing. Genomic DNA was extracted from the blood cell samples with the Qiagen DNeasy Blood Extraction Kit. The protocol used for the library was the immunoSEQ multiplex PCR assay. The multiplex PCR relied on a mix of 60 forward primers for TCR Vbeta segments and 13 reverse primers for TCR Jbeta segments. The CDR3 region of rearranged TCR beta genes was amplified from genomic DNA by a multiplex PCR assay. Amplified TCR beta libraries were sequenced as 87-base-pair reads on the Illumina HiSeq System. The paper's data handling went like this. Across the 500 to 750 repertoires, a later analysis counted approximately 75 million unique TCR beta chains, around 11 million of which were shared by at least two donors. A nearest-neighbor algorithm error-corrected the raw reads and collapsed the reads into unique sequences, merging closely related sequences to remove PCR and sequencing errors. Alignment of CDR3 sequences to IMGT reference sequences was used to assign V, D and J gene segments. For a sequence to be retained, a match of at least six nucleotides to both a V gene segment and a J gene segment was required. Rearrangements were called productive when the CDR3 lacked stop codons and stayed in frame with V and J; all others were non-productive. Following IMGT convention, CDR3 was defined as the stretch from the second conserved V-encoded cysteine to the conserved J-encoded phenylalanine. The earlier analysis of roughly 590 of the donors excluded any sequence lacking an unambiguous match to a single V gene segment. In an earlier analysis of more than 500 of the donors, a V segment was called functional when productive rearrangements were above 56.7%, and segregating when the standard deviation between donors exceeded 5%. To diagnose cytomegalovirus status from the catalog of TCR beta chain sequences, a statistical classification framework was built. A later analysis assigned V and J genes by comparing TCR nucleotide sequences with IMGT/GENE-DB human TR gene sequences. In a later analysis, CDR3 sequences and most-parsimonious VDJ recombination scenarios were assigned using the TCRdist pipeline. A later analysis defined each TCR beta chain by its CDR3 amino acid sequence plus V-gene family, and excluded reads lacking a unique V-gene family. A later analysis removed 600 or so highly shared, low-generation-probability nucleotide sequences to deal with suspected cross-contamination and a sequencing artifact. In a later analysis, a clonal expansion index for each public chain was calculated from normalized within-repertoire ranks of inferred template counts. In a later analysis, generation probabilities were computed using a VDJ recombination model fitted to out-of-frame rearrangements, and the results were checked against IGoR. In a later analysis, hypergeometric tests were used to score TCR-TCR, TCR-HLA and TCR-CMV co-occurrence, with a repertoire-size bias correction applied to TCR pairs. In a later analysis, false discovery rates were estimated by permuting HLA or CMV assignments 20 times. In a later analysis, co-occurring TCRs were grouped using DBSCAN, and TCRdist sequence similarity was added for clustering within HLA-allele-positive subsets. Repertoires with fewer than 30,000 or more than 120,000 public chains were left out of co-occurrence clustering, as were several repertoires with anomalous nucleotide sharing. TCRdb took over this immuneACCESS table, retaining in-frame rearrangements with V and J assigned. Such tables are incomplete; in checked studies, under half of the missing clones stem from an unresolved V gene, and the remainder is unexplained. V, J and clone size reflect that table, while D and trimming were determined from the DNA. The sample contains approximately 160,000 clones, approximately 73% of them found a single time. Together, the top ten hold roughly 1.4% of the sample.

Of note for this clone: The antigen it recognizes is unknown. Per-base qualities were not stored, and no clone one base away is much larger.

The CDR3 numbers 14 residues from cysteine through phenylalanine. The entry retains the CDR3 DNA only, 42 bases that are in frame from base 1. Trimming costs V 3 bases and J 4 bases, and their ends lie 9 bases apart. The germline V gene (reference sequence) specifies LNHNV as CDR1 and YYDKDF as CDR2. Recombination connected TRBV15 to TRBJ2-2; TRBD1 might be the D gene, on 5 matching bases. This receptor was identified in a man aged 45-60 years in good health and CMV-seronegative. Sequenced: PBMCs. The CDR3 reads as follows: CATSSGARTGELFF. The DNA reads TGTGCCACCAGCAGTGGGGCGCGCACCGGGGAGCTGTTTTTT.